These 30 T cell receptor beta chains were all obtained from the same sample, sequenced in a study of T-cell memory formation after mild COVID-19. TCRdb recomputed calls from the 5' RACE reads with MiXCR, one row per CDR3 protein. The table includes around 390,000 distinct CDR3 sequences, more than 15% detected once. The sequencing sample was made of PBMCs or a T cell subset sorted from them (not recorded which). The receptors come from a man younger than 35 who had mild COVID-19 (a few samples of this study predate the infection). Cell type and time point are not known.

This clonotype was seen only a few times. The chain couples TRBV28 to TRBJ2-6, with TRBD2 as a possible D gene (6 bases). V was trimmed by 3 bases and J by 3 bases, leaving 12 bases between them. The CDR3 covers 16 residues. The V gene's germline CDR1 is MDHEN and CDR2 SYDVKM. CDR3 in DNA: TGTGCCAGCAGTTTCCGGAGGGGAGGTGGGGCCAACGTCCTGACTTTC. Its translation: CASSFRRGGGANVLTF.

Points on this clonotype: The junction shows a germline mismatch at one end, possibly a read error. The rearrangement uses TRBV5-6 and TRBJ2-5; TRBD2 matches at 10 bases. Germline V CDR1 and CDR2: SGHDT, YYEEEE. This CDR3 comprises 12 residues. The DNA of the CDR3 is TGTGCCAGCAGCTTGGGGGGACTAGCGATCGTCTTC. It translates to CASSLGGLAIVF.

The CDR3 protein is CAISEDRGGYTF. DNA of the CDR3: TGTGCCATCAGTGAGGACAGGGGTGGCTACACCTTC. The V and J genes are TRBV10-3 and TRBJ1-2, with 8 bases that match TRBD1. V lost 2 bases, J lost 7 bases, and 0 bases stayed unmatched. The germline CDR1 and CDR2 sequences are ENHRY and SYGVKD. There are 12 residues in the CDR3.

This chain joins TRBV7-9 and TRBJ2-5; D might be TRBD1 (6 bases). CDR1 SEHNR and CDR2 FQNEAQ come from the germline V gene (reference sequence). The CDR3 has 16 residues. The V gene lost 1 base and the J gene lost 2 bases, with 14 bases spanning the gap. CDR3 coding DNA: TGTGCCAGCAGCTTAGAGGGCAGGGGCTATCAAGAGACCCAGTACTTC. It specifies CASSLEGRGYQETQYF.

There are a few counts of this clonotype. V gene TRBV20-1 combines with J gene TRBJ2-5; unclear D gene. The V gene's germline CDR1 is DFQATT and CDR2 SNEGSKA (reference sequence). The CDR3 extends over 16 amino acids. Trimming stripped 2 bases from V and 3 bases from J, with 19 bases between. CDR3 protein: CSARRGAGIGKETQYF. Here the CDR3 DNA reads TGCAGTGCTAGACGAGGTGCTGGGATAGGGAAAGAGACCCAGTACTTC.

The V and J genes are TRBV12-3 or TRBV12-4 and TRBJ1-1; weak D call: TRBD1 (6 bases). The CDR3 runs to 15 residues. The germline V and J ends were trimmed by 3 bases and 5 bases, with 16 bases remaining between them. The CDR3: CASSLWGAGVTEAFF. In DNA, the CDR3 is TGTGCCAGCAGTTTGTGGGGGGCCGGGGTGACTGAAGCTTTCTTT.

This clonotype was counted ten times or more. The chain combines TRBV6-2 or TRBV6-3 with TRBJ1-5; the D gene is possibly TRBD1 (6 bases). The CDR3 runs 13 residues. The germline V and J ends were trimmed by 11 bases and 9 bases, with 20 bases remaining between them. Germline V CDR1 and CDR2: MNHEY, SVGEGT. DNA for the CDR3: TGTGCCGCCGGGGCAGGGGCGTCTTCGCCCCAGCATTTT. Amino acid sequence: CAAGAGASSPQHF.

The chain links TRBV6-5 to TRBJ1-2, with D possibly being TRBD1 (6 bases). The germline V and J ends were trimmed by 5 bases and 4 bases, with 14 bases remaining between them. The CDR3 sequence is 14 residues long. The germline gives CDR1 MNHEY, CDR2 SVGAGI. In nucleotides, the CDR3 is TGTGCCAGCAGTACCAGAACAGGGACCTATGGCTACACCTTC. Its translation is CASSTRTGTYGYTF.

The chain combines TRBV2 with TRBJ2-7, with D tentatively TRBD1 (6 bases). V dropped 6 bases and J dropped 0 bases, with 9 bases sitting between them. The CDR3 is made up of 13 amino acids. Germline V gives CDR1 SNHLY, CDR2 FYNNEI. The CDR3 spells CASRIQGSYEQYV. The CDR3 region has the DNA TGTGCCAGCAGGATACAGGGCTCCTACGAGCAGTACGTC.

The CDR3 nucleotides are TGCGCCAGCAGCCAAGGAAGGGAACAGCCCCAGCATTTT. It encodes CASSQGREQPQHF. The V and J genes are TRBV4-3 and TRBJ1-5; no clear D. The CDR3 consists of 13 residues. The germline V gene has CDR1 LGHNA and CDR2 YSLEER. V shed 1 base and J shed 7 bases, with 8 bases lying between them.

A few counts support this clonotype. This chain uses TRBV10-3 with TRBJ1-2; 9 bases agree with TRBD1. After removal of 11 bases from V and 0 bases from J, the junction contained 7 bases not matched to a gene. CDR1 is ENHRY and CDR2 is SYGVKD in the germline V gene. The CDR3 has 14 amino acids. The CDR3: CASSRTGANYGYTF. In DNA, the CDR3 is TGTGCCTCTTCCCGGACAGGGGCTAACTATGGCTACACCTTC.

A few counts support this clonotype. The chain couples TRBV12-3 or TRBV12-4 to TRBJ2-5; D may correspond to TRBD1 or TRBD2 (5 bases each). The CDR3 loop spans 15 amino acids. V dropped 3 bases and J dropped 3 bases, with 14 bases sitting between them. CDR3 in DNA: TGTGCCAGCAGTTTCTCCGGGACCAAGGAAGAGACCCAGTACTTC. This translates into CASSFSGTKEETQYF.

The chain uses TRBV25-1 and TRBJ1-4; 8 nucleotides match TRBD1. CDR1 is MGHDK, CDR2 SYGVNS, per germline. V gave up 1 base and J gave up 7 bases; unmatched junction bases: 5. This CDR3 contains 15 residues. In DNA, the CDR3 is TGTGCCAGCAGTGAATCTCAGGGGGCCGGTGAAAAACTGTTTTTT. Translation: CASSESQGAGEKLFF. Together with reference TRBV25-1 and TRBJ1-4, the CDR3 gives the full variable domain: EADIYQTPRYLVIGTGKKITLECSQTMGHDKMYWYQQDPGMELHLIHYSYGVNSTEKGDLSSESTVSRIRTEHFPLTLESARPSHTSQYLCASSESQGAGEKLFFGSGTQLSVL.

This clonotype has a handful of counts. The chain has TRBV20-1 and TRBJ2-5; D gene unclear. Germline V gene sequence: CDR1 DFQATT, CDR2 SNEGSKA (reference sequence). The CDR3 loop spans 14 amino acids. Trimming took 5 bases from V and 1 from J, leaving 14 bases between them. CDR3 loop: CSASAWAAQETQYF. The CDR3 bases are TGCAGTGCTTCAGCCTGGGCGGCCCAAGAGACCCAGTACTTC.

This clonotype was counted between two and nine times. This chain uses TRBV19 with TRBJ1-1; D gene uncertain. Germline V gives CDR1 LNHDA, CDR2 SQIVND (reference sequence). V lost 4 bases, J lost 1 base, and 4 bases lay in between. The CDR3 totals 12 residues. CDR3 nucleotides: TGTGCCAGTAGTACGGAGAACACTGAAGCTTTCTTT. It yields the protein CASSTENTEAFF. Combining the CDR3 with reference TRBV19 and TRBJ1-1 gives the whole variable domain DGGITQSPKYLFRKEGQNVTLSCEQNLNHDAMYWYRQDPGQGLRLIYYSQIVNDFQKGDIAEGYSVSREKKESFPLTVTSAQKNPTAFYLCASSTENTEAFFGQGTRLTVV.

CDR3 loop: CASSYLVETGYNEQFF. As DNA, the CDR3 is TGTGCCAGCAGTTACTTGGTCGAAACGGGTTACAATGAGCAGTTCTTC. The chain is built from TRBV6-2 or TRBV6-3 and TRBJ2-1; no clear D gene. The germline V gene has CDR1 MNHEY and CDR2 SVGEGT. Between the trimmed V and J ends, which lost 1 base and 4 bases, there was a span of 14 bases. The CDR3 loop spans 16 amino acids.

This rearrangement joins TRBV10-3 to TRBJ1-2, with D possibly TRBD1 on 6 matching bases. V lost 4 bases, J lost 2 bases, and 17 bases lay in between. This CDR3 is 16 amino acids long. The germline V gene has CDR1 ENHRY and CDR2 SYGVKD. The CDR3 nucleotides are TGTGCCATCAGTGCCACCCCGGGACAAGCCAACTATGGCTACACCTTC. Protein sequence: CAISATPGQANYGYTF.

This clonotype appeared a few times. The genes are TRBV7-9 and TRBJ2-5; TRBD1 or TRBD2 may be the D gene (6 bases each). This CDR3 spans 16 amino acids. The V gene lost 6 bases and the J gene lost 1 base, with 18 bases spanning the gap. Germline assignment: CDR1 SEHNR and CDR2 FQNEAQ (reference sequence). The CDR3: CASSPPPGGPQETQYF. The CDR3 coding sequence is TGTGCCAGCAGTCCCCCCCCCGGGGGCCCCCAAGAGACCCAGTACTTC. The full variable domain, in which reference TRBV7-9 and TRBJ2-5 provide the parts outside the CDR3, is DTGVSQNPRHKITKRGQNVTFRCDPISEHNRLYWYRQTLGQGPEFLTYFQNEAQLEKSRLLSDRFSAERPKGSFSTLEIQRTEQGDSAMYLCASSPPPGGPQETQYFGPGTRLLVL.

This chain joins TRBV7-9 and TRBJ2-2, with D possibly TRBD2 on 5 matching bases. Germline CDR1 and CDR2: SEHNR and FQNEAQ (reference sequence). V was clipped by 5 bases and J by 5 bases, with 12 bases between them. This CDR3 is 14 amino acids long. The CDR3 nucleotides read TGTGCCAGCAGCCCTCTTACGGGGACCGGGGAGCTGTTTTTT. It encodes CASSPLTGTGELFF.

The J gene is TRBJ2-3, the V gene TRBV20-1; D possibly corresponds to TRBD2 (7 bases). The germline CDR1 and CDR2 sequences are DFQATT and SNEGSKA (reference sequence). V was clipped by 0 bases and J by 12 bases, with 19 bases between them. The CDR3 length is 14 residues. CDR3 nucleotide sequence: TGCAGTGCTAGAGATCAGAGAGGGGGGGACCGCCAGTATTTT. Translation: CSARDQRGGDRQYF.

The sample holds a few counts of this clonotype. CDR3 sequence: CASSLLPGGVPEAFF. Here the CDR3 DNA reads TGTGCCAGCAGCTTACTCCCGGGGGGGGTACCTGAAGCTTTCTTT. The V gene is TRBV7-3, the J gene TRBJ1-1; D is perhaps TRBD1 (5 bases). Germline lookup yields CDR1 SGHTA and CDR2 FQGTGA. CDR3 size: 15 residues. V shed 2 bases and J shed 6 bases, with 16 bases lying between them.

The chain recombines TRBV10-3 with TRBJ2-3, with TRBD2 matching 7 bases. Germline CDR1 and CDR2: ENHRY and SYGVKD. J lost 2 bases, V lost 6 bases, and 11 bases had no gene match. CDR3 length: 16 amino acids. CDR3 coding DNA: TGTGCCATCAGGTCTGGCGAGCGGGGTCCCACAGATACGCAGTATTTT. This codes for CAIRSGERGPTDTQYF.

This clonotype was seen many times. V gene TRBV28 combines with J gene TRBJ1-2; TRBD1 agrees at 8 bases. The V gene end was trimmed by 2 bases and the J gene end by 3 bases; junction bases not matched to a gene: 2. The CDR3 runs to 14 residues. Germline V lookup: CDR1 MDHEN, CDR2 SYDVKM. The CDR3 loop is CASSLQGADYGYTF. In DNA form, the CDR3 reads TGTGCCAGCAGTTTACAGGGGGCTGACTATGGCTACACCTTC.

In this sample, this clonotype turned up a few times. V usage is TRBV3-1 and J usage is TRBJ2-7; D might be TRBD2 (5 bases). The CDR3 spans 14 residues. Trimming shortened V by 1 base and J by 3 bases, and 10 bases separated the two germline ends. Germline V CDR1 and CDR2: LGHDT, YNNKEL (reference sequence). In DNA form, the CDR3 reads TGTGCCAGCAGCCAAGGGCAGAGCGGCTACGAGCAGTACGTC. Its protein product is CASSQGQSGYEQYV.

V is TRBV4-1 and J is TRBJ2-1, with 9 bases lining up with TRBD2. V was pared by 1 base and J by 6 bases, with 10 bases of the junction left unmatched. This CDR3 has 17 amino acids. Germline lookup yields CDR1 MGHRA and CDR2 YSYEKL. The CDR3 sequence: CASSQARLGLAPNEQFF. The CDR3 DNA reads TGCGCCAGCAGCCAAGCCCGGTTGGGACTAGCTCCCAATGAGCAGTTCTTC.

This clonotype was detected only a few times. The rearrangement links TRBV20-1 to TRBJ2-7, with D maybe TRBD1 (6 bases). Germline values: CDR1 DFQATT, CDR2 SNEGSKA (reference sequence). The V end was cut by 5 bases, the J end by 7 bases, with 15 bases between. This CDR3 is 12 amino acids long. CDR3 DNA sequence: TGCAGTGCTCGATGGACAGCTACGGAGCAGTACTTC. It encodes CSARWTATEQYF.

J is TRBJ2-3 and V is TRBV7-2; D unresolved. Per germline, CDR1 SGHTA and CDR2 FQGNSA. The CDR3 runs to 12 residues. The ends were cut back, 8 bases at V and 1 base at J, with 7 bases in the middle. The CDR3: CASGSGTDTQYF. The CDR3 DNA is TGTGCCAGCGGATCTGGCACAGATACGCAGTATTTT.

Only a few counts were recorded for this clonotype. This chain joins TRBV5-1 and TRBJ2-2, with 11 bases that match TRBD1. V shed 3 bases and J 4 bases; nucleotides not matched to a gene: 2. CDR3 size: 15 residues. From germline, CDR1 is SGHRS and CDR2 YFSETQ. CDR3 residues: CASSWTGGSTGELFF. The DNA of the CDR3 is TGCGCCAGCAGCTGGACAGGGGGCAGCACCGGGGAGCTGTTTTTT. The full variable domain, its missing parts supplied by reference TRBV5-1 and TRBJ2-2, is KAGVTQTPRYLIKTRGQQVTLSCSPISGHRSVSWYQQTPGQGLQFLFEYFSETQRNKGNFPGRFSGRQFSNSRSEMNVSTLELGDSALYLCASSWTGGSTGELFFGEGSRLTVL.

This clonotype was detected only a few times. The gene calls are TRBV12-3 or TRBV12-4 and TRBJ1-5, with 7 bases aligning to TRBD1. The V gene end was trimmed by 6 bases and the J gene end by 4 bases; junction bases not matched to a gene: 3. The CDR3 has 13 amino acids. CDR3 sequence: CASSGQDNQPQHF. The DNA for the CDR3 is TGTGCCAGCAGCGGACAGGATAATCAGCCCCAGCATTTT.

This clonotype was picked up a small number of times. This CDR3 reads CASSLAQATDTQYF. The DNA for the CDR3 is TGTGCCAGCAGCTTAGCGCAGGCTACAGATACGCAGTATTTT. The J gene is TRBJ2-3, the V gene TRBV7-6; D not resolved. Per germline, CDR1 SGHVS and CDR2 FNYEAQ. Between the trimmed V and J ends, which lost 0 bases and 3 bases, there was a span of 7 bases. This CDR3 spans 14 amino acids.